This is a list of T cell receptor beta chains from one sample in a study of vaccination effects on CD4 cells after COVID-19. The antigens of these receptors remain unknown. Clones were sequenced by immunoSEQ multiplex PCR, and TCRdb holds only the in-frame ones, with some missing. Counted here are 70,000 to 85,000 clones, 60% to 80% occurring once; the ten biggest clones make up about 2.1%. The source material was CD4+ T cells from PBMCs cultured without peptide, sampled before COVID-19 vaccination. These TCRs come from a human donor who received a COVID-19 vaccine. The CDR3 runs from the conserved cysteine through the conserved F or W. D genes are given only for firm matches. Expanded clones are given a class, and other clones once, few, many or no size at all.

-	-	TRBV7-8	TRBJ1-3	CASSFSASGNTIYF	TGTGCCAGCAGCTTCTCCGCCTCTGGAAACACCATATATTTT
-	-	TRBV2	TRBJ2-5	CASSAVFGSGARETQYF	TGTGCCAGCAGTGCAGTTTTTGGCTCGGGGGCCAGGGAGACCCAGTACTTC
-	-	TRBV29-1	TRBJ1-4	CSARGAWGEKLFF	TGCAGCGCCCGAGGGGCCTGGGGTGAAAAACTGTTTTTT
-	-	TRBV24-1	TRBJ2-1	CATSDLEVYNEQFF	TGTGCCACCAGTGATTTAGAGGTGTACAATGAGCAGTTCTTC
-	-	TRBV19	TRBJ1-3	CASIMWGLSGNTIYF	TGTGCCAGTATCATGTGGGGCCTATCTGGAAACACCATATATTTT
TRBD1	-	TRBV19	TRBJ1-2	CASSTFPGQGSYGYTF	TGTGCCAGTAGTACATTTCCGGGACAGGGAAGCTATGGCTACACCTTC
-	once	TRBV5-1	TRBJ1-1	CASSSSIPNTEAFF	TGCGCCAGCAGCTCGAGTATCCCCAACACTGAAGCTTTCTTT
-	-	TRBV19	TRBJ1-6	CASSIGRPSYNSPLHF	TGTGCCAGTAGTATAGGGCGGCCGTCCTATAATTCACCCCTCCACTTT
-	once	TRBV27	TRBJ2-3	CASRWASTDTQYF	TGTGCCAGCAGGTGGGCCAGCACAGATACGCAGTATTTT
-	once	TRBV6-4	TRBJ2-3	CASSFRGSSTDTQYF	TGTGCCAGCAGTTTCCGGGGGTCTAGCACAGATACGCAGTATTTT
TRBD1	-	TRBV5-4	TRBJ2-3	CASSSTGSTDTQYF	TGTGCCAGCAGCTCGACAGGGAGCACAGATACGCAGTATTTT
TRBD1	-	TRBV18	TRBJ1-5	CASSPGRTGANSNQPQHF	TGTGCCAGCTCACCTGGGAGGACAGGAGCTAATAGCAATCAGCCCCAGCATTTT
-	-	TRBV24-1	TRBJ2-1	CATSDSQVNEQFF	TGTGCCACCAGTGATTCCCAGGTCAATGAGCAGTTCTTC
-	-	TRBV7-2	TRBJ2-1	CASSVDRRRGNEQFF	TGTGCCAGCAGCGTTGACAGACGCCGGGGCAATGAGCAGTTCTTC
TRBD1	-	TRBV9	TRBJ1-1	CASSVLGTGVMNTEAFF	TGTGCCAGCAGCGTATTGGGGACAGGGGTGATGAACACTGAAGCTTTCTTT
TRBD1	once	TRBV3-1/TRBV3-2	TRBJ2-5	CASSHDRGRETQYF	TGTGCCAGCAGCCATGACAGGGGGCGAGAGACCCAGTACTTC
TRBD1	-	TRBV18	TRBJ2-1	CASSPPNRGEHNEQFF	TGTGCCAGCTCACCACCGAACAGGGGAGAACACAATGAGCAGTTCTTC
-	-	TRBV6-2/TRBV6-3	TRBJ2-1	CASSYEITDSSSNEQFF	TGTGCCAGCAGTTACGAAATTACGGACAGCTCTTCCAATGAGCAGTTCTTC
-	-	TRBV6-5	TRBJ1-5	CATCSGLNQPQHF	TGTGCCACCTGCAGCGGCCTCAATCAGCCCCAGCATTTT
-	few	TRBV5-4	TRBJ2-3	CASSFTDYTDTQYF	TGTGCCAGCAGCTTTACGGACTACACAGATACGCAGTATTTT
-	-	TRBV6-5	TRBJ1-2	CASRDSSNYGYTF	TGTGCCAGCAGGGACAGCTCTAACTATGGCTACACCTTC
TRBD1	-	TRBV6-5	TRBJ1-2	CASSKPGQGLYGYTF	TGTGCCAGCAGTAAACCGGGACAGGGCCTCTATGGCTACACCTTC
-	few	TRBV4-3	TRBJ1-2	CASSQDSTRISYGYTF	TGCGCCAGCAGCCAAGACTCGACGCGTATAAGCTATGGCTACACCTTC
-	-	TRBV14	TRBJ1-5	CASSRSQPQHF	TGTGCCAGCAGCCGAAGCCAGCCCCAGCATTTT
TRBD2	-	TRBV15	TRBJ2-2	CATSSFPSGVTWRELFF	TGTGCCACCAGCAGCTTTCCTAGCGGGGTTACCTGGCGGGAGCTGTTTTTT
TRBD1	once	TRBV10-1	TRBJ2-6	CASSDNRGSGANVLTF	TGCGCCAGCAGTGATAACAGGGGGTCCGGGGCCAACGTCCTGACTTTC
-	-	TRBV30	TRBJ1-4	CAWKREKEKLFF	TGTGCCTGGAAAAGGGAAAAGGAAAAACTGTTTTTT
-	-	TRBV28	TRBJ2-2	CASSTSGRLFF	TGTGCCAGCAGTACCTCAGGGAGGCTGTTTTTT
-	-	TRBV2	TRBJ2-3	CASSLVRVSTQYF	TGTGCCAGCAGCTTGGTTCGAGTGAGTACGCAGTATTTT
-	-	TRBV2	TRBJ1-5	CASSVSGFGQPQHF	TGTGCCAGCAGTGTATCAGGGTTCGGTCAGCCCCAGCATTTT
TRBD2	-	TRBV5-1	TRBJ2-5	CASSLEGRAGARKGTQYF	TGCGCCAGCAGCTTGGAAGGAAGAGCGGGGGCCAGGAAGGGGACCCAGTACTTC
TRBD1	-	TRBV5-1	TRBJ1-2	CASSQPGQGNYGYTF	TGCGCCAGCAGCCAGCCGGGACAGGGAAACTATGGCTACACCTTC
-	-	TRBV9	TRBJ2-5	CASSARPQETQYF	TGTGCCAGCAGCGCCCGACCTCAAGAGACCCAGTACTTC
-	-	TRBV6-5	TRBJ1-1	CASSPRELNTEAFF	TGTGCCAGCAGTCCTCGGGAGTTGAACACTGAAGCTTTCTTT
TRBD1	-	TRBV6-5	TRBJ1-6	CASSRDSRDSPLHF	TGTGCCAGCAGTCGGGACAGTCGGGATTCACCCCTCCACTTT
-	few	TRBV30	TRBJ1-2	CAWSSGLLGYTF	TGTGCCTGGAGCTCGGGCCTCCTCGGCTACACCTTC
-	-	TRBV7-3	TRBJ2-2	CASSPGSNTGELFF	TGTGCCAGCAGCCCCGGGTCGAACACCGGGGAGCTGTTTTTT
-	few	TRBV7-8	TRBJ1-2	CASSLGGSRGYTF	TGTGCCAGCAGCTTAGGTGGTTCACGCGGCTACACCTTC
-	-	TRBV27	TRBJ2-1	CASSFSPSRVYNEQFF	TGTGCCAGCAGTTTTTCCCCCTCTCGGGTGTACAATGAGCAGTTCTTC
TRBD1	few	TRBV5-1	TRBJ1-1	CASSWGTGGLNTEAFF	TGCGCCAGCAGCTGGGGGACAGGGGGCTTGAACACTGAAGCTTTCTTT
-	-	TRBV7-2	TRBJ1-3	CASSSTGSGNTIYF	TGTGCCAGCAGCTCGACAGGTTCTGGAAACACCATATATTTT
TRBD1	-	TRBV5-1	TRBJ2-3	CASRFGQGAEDTQYF	TGCGCCAGCAGATTCGGACAGGGGGCTGAAGATACGCAGTATTTT
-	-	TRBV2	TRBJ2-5	CASGRSQETQYF	TGTGCCAGCGGTCGGAGTCAAGAGACCCAGTACTTC
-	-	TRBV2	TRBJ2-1	CASSERSLNNEQFF	TGTGCCAGCAGTGAAAGGAGCTTGAACAATGAGCAGTTCTTC
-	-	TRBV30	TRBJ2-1	CAWSGSVLGNEQFF	TGTGCCTGGAGTGGCTCTGTCCTTGGGAATGAGCAGTTCTTC
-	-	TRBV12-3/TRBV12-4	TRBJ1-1	CASSPTLGEAFF	TGTGCCAGCAGTCCCACTTTGGGGGAAGCTTTCTTT
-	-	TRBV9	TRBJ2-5	CASSPTLGGVVGETQYF	TGTGCCAGCAGCCCTACCCTTGGCGGGGTGGTCGGAGAGACCCAGTACTTC
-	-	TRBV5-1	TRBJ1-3	CASSLEGSRATIYF	TGCGCCAGCAGCTTGGAAGGCAGTCGGGCCACCATATATTTT
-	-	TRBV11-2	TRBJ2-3	CASSLVFPDTQYF	TGTGCCAGCAGCTTAGTTTTCCCAGATACGCAGTATTTT
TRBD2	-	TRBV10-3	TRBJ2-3	CAISDGLASDTQYF	TGTGCCATCAGTGATGGACTAGCTTCAGATACGCAGTATTTT
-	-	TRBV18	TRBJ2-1	CASSLSVGYNEQFF	TGTGCCAGCTCACTCAGCGTTGGCTACAATGAGCAGTTCTTC
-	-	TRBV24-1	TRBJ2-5	CATSDPPSETQYF	TGTGCCACCAGTGACCCTCCCAGCGAGACCCAGTACTTC
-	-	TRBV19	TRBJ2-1	CASSITGVVNEQFF	TGTGCCAGTAGTATCACGGGGGTGGTAAATGAGCAGTTCTTC
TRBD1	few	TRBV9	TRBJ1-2	CASSYGQGSGYTF	TGTGCCAGCAGCTATGGACAGGGGAGTGGCTACACCTTC
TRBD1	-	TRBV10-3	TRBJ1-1	CAISPQTGSTEAFF	TGTGCCATCAGTCCCCAGACAGGGTCAACTGAAGCTTTCTTT
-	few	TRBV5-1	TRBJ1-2	CASSLSQGNYGYTF	TGCGCCAGCAGCTTGAGTCAGGGGAACTATGGCTACACCTTC
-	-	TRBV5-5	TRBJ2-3	CASSLEGGNLDTQYF	TGTGCCAGCAGCTTGGAGGGTGGTAATTTGGATACGCAGTATTTT
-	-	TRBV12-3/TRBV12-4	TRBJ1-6	CASSLTPDSPLHF	TGTGCCAGCAGTCTTACCCCGGATTCACCCCTCCACTTT
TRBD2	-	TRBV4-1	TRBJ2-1	CASSQGYSGGADEQFF	TGCGCCAGCAGCCAAGGGTACAGCGGGGGGGCCGATGAGCAGTTCTTC
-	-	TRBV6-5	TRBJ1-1	CASRTTMNTEAFF	TGTGCCAGCAGGACTACGATGAACACTGAAGCTTTCTTT